A selection of T cell receptor beta chains follows, all from one sample in a study of blood T cell repertoires in COVID-19. Using immunoSEQ multiplex PCR, the repertoire was profiled, and TCRdb retains in-frame clones only, with some absent. In the table there are approximately 250,000 clones, approximately 90% of which are singletons. The sequenced material came from PBMCs or T cells enriched from blood (not recorded which). The origin of the receptors is a woman aged 55-70 years in a cohort exposed to, infected with or recovered from COVID-19 (not recorded which). CDR3s include the opening cysteine and the closing phenylalanine or tryptophan. Each record gives: J gene, clone size, V gene, D gene, CDR3 protein, CDR3 DNA. A D gene is named only where the DNA matches it firmly. Clone size appears in some rows only: once, few, many, or a class for an expanded clone.

J gene: TRBJ2-4; clone size: .; V gene: TRBV2; D gene: .; CDR3 protein: CASRLIIAKNIQYF; CDR3 DNA: TGTGCCAGCAGGCTAATCATAGCCAAAAACATTCAGTACTTC
J gene: TRBJ2-7; clone size: .; V gene: TRBV7-3; D gene: .; CDR3 protein: CASSLTRASVPYEQYF; CDR3 DNA: TGTGCCAGCAGCTTAACGAGGGCTAGCGTCCCCTACGAGCAGTACTTC
J gene: TRBJ1-5; clone size: .; V gene: TRBV28; D gene: TRBD1; CDR3 protein: CASRPPGQGGQPQHF; CDR3 DNA: TGTGCCAGCAGACCCCCCGGACAGGGGGGCCAGCCCCAGCATTTT
J gene: TRBJ1-5; clone size: .; V gene: TRBV3-1/TRBV3-2; D gene: .; CDR3 protein: CASSQDSGGPVSNQPQHF; CDR3 DNA: TGTGCCAGCAGCCAAGATTCGGGAGGGCCAGTAAGCAATCAGCCCCAGCATTTT
J gene: TRBJ1-3; clone size: once; V gene: TRBV7-9; D gene: .; CDR3 protein: CASSLSGQGNTIYF; CDR3 DNA: TGTGCCAGCAGCTTAAGTGGGCAAGGAAACACCATATATTTT
J gene: TRBJ2-3; clone size: .; V gene: TRBV24-1; D gene: TRBD2; CDR3 protein: CATSDRQGTSGATDTQYF; CDR3 DNA: TGTGCCACCAGTGACCGACAGGGGACTAGCGGAGCGACAGATACGCAGTATTTT
J gene: TRBJ2-2; clone size: .; V gene: TRBV3-1/TRBV3-2; D gene: TRBD1; CDR3 protein: CASSSGQYGGELFF; CDR3 DNA: TGTGCCAGCAGCTCGGGACAGTATGGCGGGGAGCTGTTTTTT
J gene: TRBJ2-5; clone size: .; V gene: TRBV27; D gene: TRBD1; CDR3 protein: CASSRLSGQGLRETQYF; CDR3 DNA: TGTGCCAGCAGTAGACTCTCTGGACAGGGTCTGCGAGAGACCCAGTACTTC
J gene: TRBJ2-1; clone size: .; V gene: TRBV28; D gene: TRBD1; CDR3 protein: CASSSPGGTGVDEQFF; CDR3 DNA: TGTGCCAGCAGTTCCCCAGGGGGGACAGGGGTCGATGAGCAGTTCTTC
J gene: TRBJ2-3; clone size: .; V gene: TRBV7-9; D gene: TRBD1; CDR3 protein: CASSRTGQGAGDTQYF; CDR3 DNA: TGTGCCAGCAGCCGAACGGGACAGGGGGCTGGAGATACGCAGTATTTT
J gene: TRBJ1-1; clone size: .; V gene: TRBV2; D gene: .; CDR3 protein: CASRGTWGGTEAFF; CDR3 DNA: TGTGCCAGCAGAGGTACATGGGGGGGGACTGAAGCTTTCTTT
J gene: TRBJ2-5; clone size: .; V gene: TRBV7-9; D gene: TRBD2; CDR3 protein: CASSLPQREGVFKETQYF; CDR3 DNA: TGTGCCAGCAGCTTACCACAGCGGGAGGGCGTCTTCAAGGAGACCCAGTACTTC
J gene: TRBJ2-4; clone size: .; V gene: TRBV27; D gene: TRBD2; CDR3 protein: CASSLRTSGSEAKNIQYF; CDR3 DNA: TGTGCCAGCAGTTTAAGGACTAGCGGGAGTGAAGCCAAAAACATTCAGTACTTC
J gene: TRBJ2-1; clone size: .; V gene: TRBV18; D gene: TRBD2; CDR3 protein: CASFSSGSSYNEQFF; CDR3 DNA: TGTGCCAGCTTCTCTAGCGGGAGCTCCTACAATGAGCAGTTCTTC
J gene: TRBJ2-5; clone size: .; V gene: TRBV24-1; D gene: TRBD2; CDR3 protein: CATGGSGTKETQYF; CDR3 DNA: TGTGCCACCGGGGGTAGCGGGACTAAAGAGACCCAGTACTTC
J gene: TRBJ1-6; clone size: .; V gene: TRBV11-2; D gene: .; CDR3 protein: CASSLAGRANSPLHF; CDR3 DNA: TGTGCCAGCAGCTTAGCGGGCAGGGCCAATTCACCCCTCCACTTT
J gene: TRBJ1-5; clone size: .; V gene: TRBV30; D gene: .; CDR3 protein: CAWSGGSNQPQHF; CDR3 DNA: TGTGCCTGGAGCGGGGGGAGCAATCAGCCCCAGCATTTT
J gene: TRBJ1-1; clone size: .; V gene: TRBV28; D gene: .; CDR3 protein: CATHPLGVLFTEAFF; CDR3 DNA: TGTGCCACACACCCACTGGGAGTGCTGTTTACTGAAGCTTTCTTT
J gene: TRBJ1-2; clone size: .; V gene: TRBV12-3/TRBV12-4; D gene: .; CDR3 protein: CASSFSGRYGYTF; CDR3 DNA: TGTGCCAGCAGTTTTAGCGGCAGGTATGGCTACACCTTC
J gene: TRBJ1-4; clone size: .; V gene: TRBV7-6; D gene: TRBD1; CDR3 protein: CASSLGPGQGRTNEKLFF; CDR3 DNA: TGTGCCAGCAGCTTAGGACCGGGACAGGGGAGGACTAATGAAAAACTGTTTTTT
J gene: TRBJ2-1; clone size: .; V gene: TRBV7-3; D gene: .; CDR3 protein: CASSLGAGWGNEQFF; CDR3 DNA: TGTGCCAGCAGCTTAGGGGCGGGGTGGGGTAATGAGCAGTTCTTC
J gene: TRBJ2-7; clone size: .; V gene: TRBV27; D gene: .; CDR3 protein: CASSLGQGTYEQYF; CDR3 DNA: TGTGCCAGCAGTTTGGGGCAGGGAACCTACGAGCAGTACTTC
J gene: TRBJ2-7; clone size: .; V gene: TRBV6-5; D gene: .; CDR3 protein: CASCSGSSYEQYF; CDR3 DNA: TGTGCCAGCTGTAGCGGTAGCTCCTACGAGCAGTACTTC
J gene: TRBJ2-7; clone size: .; V gene: TRBV7-8; D gene: TRBD2; CDR3 protein: CASSPRSGTSGSNEQYF; CDR3 DNA: TGTGCCAGCAGCCCAAGAAGCGGGACTAGCGGGAGCAACGAGCAGTACTTC
J gene: TRBJ2-3; clone size: .; V gene: TRBV13; D gene: .; CDR3 protein: CASSLTLWDTQYF; CDR3 DNA: TGTGCCAGCAGCTTAACTCTATGGGATACGCAGTATTTT
J gene: TRBJ1-2; clone size: .; V gene: TRBV5-6; D gene: TRBD1; CDR3 protein: CASSSTDRGPREGYTF; CDR3 DNA: TGTGCCAGCAGTTCTACCGACAGGGGCCCACGGGAGGGCTACACCTTC
J gene: TRBJ2-7; clone size: .; V gene: TRBV28; D gene: .; CDR3 protein: CASSPPSYLAGREQYF; CDR3 DNA: TGTGCCAGCAGTCCACCTAGCTACCTAGCTGGTCGTGAGCAGTACTTC
J gene: TRBJ1-2; clone size: .; V gene: TRBV2; D gene: .; CDR3 protein: CASSGGDSGYTF; CDR3 DNA: TGTGCCAGCAGTGGTGGGGACTCTGGCTACACCTTC
J gene: TRBJ2-1; clone size: .; V gene: TRBV12-3/TRBV12-4; D gene: .; CDR3 protein: CASRRIAYNEQFF; CDR3 DNA: TGTGCCAGCAGGCGGATAGCGTACAATGAGCAGTTCTTC
J gene: TRBJ2-7; clone size: .; V gene: TRBV5-8; D gene: .; CDR3 protein: CASSPDRIPRGGEQYF; CDR3 DNA: TGTGCCAGCAGCCCGGACAGAATCCCCCGAGGCGGCGAGCAGTACTTC
J gene: TRBJ2-4; clone size: .; V gene: TRBV6-5; D gene: TRBD2; CDR3 protein: CASRGLAGAKNIQYF; CDR3 DNA: TGTGCCAGCAGGGGACTAGCGGGAGCCAAAAACATTCAGTACTTC
J gene: TRBJ2-3; clone size: .; V gene: TRBV18; D gene: TRBD1; CDR3 protein: CASSPRTGSTDTQYF; CDR3 DNA: TGTGCCAGCTCACCCCGGACAGGGAGCACAGATACGCAGTATTTT
J gene: TRBJ2-7; clone size: .; V gene: TRBV10-3; D gene: TRBD2; CDR3 protein: CAISEATSGSYEQYF; CDR3 DNA: TGTGCCATCAGTGAGGCGACTAGCGGCTCCTACGAGCAGTACTTC
J gene: TRBJ2-7; clone size: .; V gene: TRBV5-8; D gene: TRBD2; CDR3 protein: CASSLAGMRNEQYF; CDR3 DNA: TGTGCCAGCAGCTTAGCGGGGATGAGGAACGAGCAGTACTTC
J gene: TRBJ2-3; clone size: .; V gene: TRBV9; D gene: .; CDR3 protein: CASSVAGTSTDTQYF; CDR3 DNA: TGTGCCAGCAGCGTAGCGGGGACTAGCACAGATACGCAGTATTTT
J gene: TRBJ2-3; clone size: .; V gene: TRBV2; D gene: .; CDR3 protein: CAGSRVVTDTQYF; CDR3 DNA: TGTGCCGGCTCCAGGGTAGTGACAGATACGCAGTATTTT
J gene: TRBJ1-4; clone size: once; V gene: TRBV9; D gene: .; CDR3 protein: CASSVDWADEKLFF; CDR3 DNA: TGTGCCAGCAGCGTAGATTGGGCCGATGAAAAACTGTTTTTT
J gene: TRBJ2-5; clone size: .; V gene: TRBV4-1; D gene: TRBD2; CDR3 protein: CASSQAVGPRGETQYF; CDR3 DNA: TGCGCCAGCAGCCAAGCAGTCGGCCCGCGGGGGGAGACCCAGTACTTC
J gene: TRBJ2-1; clone size: .; V gene: TRBV12-5; D gene: TRBD2; CDR3 protein: CASGDGGRAEQFF; CDR3 DNA: TGTGCTAGTGGTGATGGAGGGAGGGCCGAGCAGTTCTTC
J gene: TRBJ1-2; clone size: .; V gene: TRBV29-1; D gene: TRBD1; CDR3 protein: CSVVSSGTGNGYTF; CDR3 DNA: TGCAGCGTAGTGAGCTCCGGGACAGGGAATGGCTACACCTTC
J gene: TRBJ2-1; clone size: .; V gene: TRBV28; D gene: .; CDR3 protein: CATGQGGSYNEQFF; CDR3 DNA: TGTGCCACCGGTCAAGGGGGATCCTACAATGAGCAGTTCTTC